This is a list of T cell receptor beta chains from one sample in a study of blood T cell repertoires in COVID-19. TCRdb keeps only in-frame clones here, not all; method: immunoSEQ multiplex PCR. The data contain some 160,000 clones, approximately 86% of them singletons. Sequenced: peripheral blood. These receptors all stem from a woman older than 75 with COVID-19, enrolled during active disease. Both conserved end residues are part of each CDR3. The D gene is left open where the match is weak. Some rows mark clone size as missing; the rest say once, few, many or name a class of expanded clone.

>TRBJ2-3|TRBV5-1|.|.|13
TGCGCCAGCAGCTTAAGTGGGCGAGATACGCAGTATTTT
CASSLSGRDTQYF
>TRBJ1-2|TRBV28|TRBD1|.|15
TGTGCCAGCAGTTTACAACCGGGACAGGGTTTTGGCTACACCTTC
CASSLQPGQGFGYTF
>TRBJ2-1|TRBV18|.|.|18
TGTGCCAGCTCACCACCGGTGGGGCAGGGCGCAACCTACAATGAGCAGTTCTTC
CASSPPVGQGATYNEQFF
>TRBJ2-7|TRBV7-2|TRBD2|.|19
TGTGCCAGCAGCCCGCAGTGGCCGGGACTAGCGGGAGGCACCTACGAGCAGTACTTC
CASSPQWPGLAGGTYEQYF
>TRBJ2-3|TRBV11-3|.|.|14
TGTGCCAGCAGCTCATCGGGGGGCACAGATACGCAGTATTTT
CASSSSGGTDTQYF
>TRBJ1-6|TRBV5-5|.|.|16
TGTGCCAGCAGCCCCCGGGACCCTGGAGGGAATTCACCCCTCCACTTT
CASSPRDPGGNSPLHF
>TRBJ1-1|TRBV9|.|once|18
TGTGCCAGCAGCGCCTCCCCTCGCGGGGCCCCCGCGGACACTGAAGCTTTCTTT
CASSASPRGAPADTEAFF
>TRBJ1-5|TRBV28|.|.|12
TGTGCCAGCAGTTACAGCTATCAGCCCCAGCATTTT
CASSYSYQPQHF
>TRBJ1-1|TRBV14|TRBD1|.|14
TGTGCCAGCAGCCGAACGACAGGGTACACTGAAGCTTTCTTT
CASSRTTGYTEAFF
>TRBJ2-7|TRBV10-3|TRBD1|.|15
TGTGCCACCCTAGCCCCGGGACAGGGTACAAAAGAGCAGTACTTC
CATLAPGQGTKEQYF
>TRBJ1-4|TRBV28|TRBD1|.|15
TGTGCCAGCAGTTTAGAAGGGACAGGGACTGAAAAACTGTTTTTT
CASSLEGTGTEKLFF
>TRBJ2-7|TRBV7-8|TRBD2|.|15
TGTGCCAGCAGCTTAGAGAGGACTAGCGGTTTCGAGCAGTACTTC
CASSLERTSGFEQYF
>TRBJ2-5|TRBV7-3|TRBD2|.|15
TGTGCCAGCAGCCCGACTAGCGGGAGTGGGGAGACCCAGTACTTC
CASSPTSGSGETQYF
>TRBJ2-5|TRBV10-3|TRBD2|.|15
TGTGCCATCAGTGATGGGGCTAGCGGGAGAGAGACCCAGTACTTC
CAISDGASGRETQYF
>TRBJ2-3|TRBV12-3/TRBV12-4|.|.|12
TGTGCCAGCAAAGGGGAGGCAGATACGCAGTATTTT
CASKGEADTQYF
>TRBJ1-1|TRBV29-1|TRBD1|.|13
TGCAGCGCCTCCACAGGGGTGAACACTGAAGCTTTCTTT
CSASTGVNTEAFF
>TRBJ2-2|TRBV2|.|.|15
TGTGCCAGCAGTACCGGGACTGGGAACACCGGGGAGCTGTTTTTT
CASSTGTGNTGELFF
>TRBJ2-5|TRBV6-2/TRBV6-3|TRBD1|.|14
TGTGCCAGCAGCCCTCAGGGGGCAGGGGAGACCCAGTACTTC
CASSPQGAGETQYF
>TRBJ2-7|TRBV5-6|TRBD2|.|14
TGTGCCAGCAGGCCTGTCGGACTAGCCTACGAGCAGTACTTC
CASRPVGLAYEQYF
>TRBJ1-2|TRBV2|TRBD1|.|13
TGTGCCAGCAGGACAGGGCGGGACTATGGCTACACCTTC
CASRTGRDYGYTF
>TRBJ1-1|TRBV6-6|.|.|10
TGTGCCAGCTCTAAGACTGAAGCTTTCTTT
CASSKTEAFF
>TRBJ1-4|TRBV2|TRBD1|.|16
TGTGCCAGCAGTGAAGCACAAGGGGGCGCAAGGGAAAAACTGTTTTTT
CASSEAQGGAREKLFF
>TRBJ1-2|TRBV5-4|.|.|14
TGTGCCAGCAGCTTGGTGGGGACAAACTATGGCTACACCTTC
CASSLVGTNYGYTF
>TRBJ1-5|TRBV10-3|.|.|15
TGTGCCACCAGAGCGGCAATGTATAGCAATCAGCCCCAGCATTTT
CATRAAMYSNQPQHF
>TRBJ2-1|TRBV7-9|.|once|12
TGTGCCAGCAAGCGAGTGAACAATGAGCAGTTCTTC
CASKRVNNEQFF
>TRBJ2-3|TRBV7-9|.|.|15
TGTGCCAGCACCAACCAACTAGATAGCACAGATACGCAGTATTTT
CASTNQLDSTDTQYF
>TRBJ1-5|TRBV19|.|.|14
TGTGCCAGTAGTAACTCCGGGGGAGGAGTGCCCCAGCATTTT
CASSNSGGGVPQHF
>TRBJ2-3|TRBV11-3|.|.|13
TGTGCCAGCAGCGGAGGGGCCGCCGATACGCAGTATTTT
CASSGGAADTQYF
>TRBJ2-7|TRBV7-8|TRBD1|.|14
TGTGCCAGCAGCGCCCGGACAGGGATGTACGAGCAGTACTTC
CASSARTGMYEQYF
>TRBJ2-5|TRBV27|.|once|14
TGTGCCAGCAGTTACCACATGACTCCAGAGACCCAGTACTTC
CASSYHMTPETQYF
>TRBJ2-5|TRBV3-1/TRBV3-2|TRBD2|.|17
TGTGCCAGCAGCCAGCTTCGGCTAGCGGGAGATCAAGAGACCCAGTACTTC
CASSQLRLAGDQETQYF
>TRBJ2-2|TRBV20-1|TRBD2|.|17
TGCAGTGCTAGTGCTCCCACTAGCGGCCCGAACACCGGGGAGCTGTTTTTT
CSASAPTSGPNTGELFF
>TRBJ2-1|TRBV6-5|TRBD1|.|16
TGTGCCAGCAGTTCCACAGGGACAGGGGTTTACAATGAGCAGTTCTTC
CASSSTGTGVYNEQFF
>TRBJ2-5|TRBV2|.|.|14
TGTGCCAGCAGTATAAGGACTATACAAGAGACCCAGTACTTC
CASSIRTIQETQYF
>TRBJ2-3|TRBV20-1|.|.|15
TGCAGTGCTAGTCCCTTAAGGGGTGATATAGATACGCAGTATTTT
CSASPLRGDIDTQYF
>TRBJ2-1|TRBV19|.|.|15
TGTGCCAGTAGTATAGACTGGAGCTCCTACAATGAGCAGTTCTTC
CASSIDWSSYNEQFF
>TRBJ1-3|TRBV4-2|TRBD1|.|15
TGTGCCAGCAGCCCAGGACAGGGCGCTGGAAACACCATATATTTT
CASSPGQGAGNTIYF
>TRBJ2-7|TRBV2|.|.|14
TGTGCCAGCAGTGGATTGCGTCAGGACTACGAGCAGTACTTC
CASSGLRQDYEQYF
>TRBJ1-1|TRBV9|.|.|14
TGTGCCAGCAGCACGACAGCTATGAACACTGAAGCTTTCTTT
CASSTTAMNTEAFF
>TRBJ2-5|TRBV7-9|.|.|16
TGTGCCAGCAGCCCACAGATAATACAGGTCCGGGAGACCCAGTACTTC
CASSPQIIQVRETQYF
>TRBJ1-4|TRBV19|TRBD1|.|15
TGTGCCAGTAGCCAAGGGGGCGCGACTAATGAAAAACTGTTTTTT
CASSQGGATNEKLFF
>TRBJ2-1|TRBV10-3|TRBD1|.|13
TGTGCCATCAGTAGACAGGGTGGCGGTGAGCAGTTCTTC
CAISRQGGGEQFF
>TRBJ1-2|TRBV5-6|TRBD1|few|13
TGTGCCAGCAGCTTACAGGGGGCGGGAGGCTACACCTTC
CASSLQGAGGYTF
>TRBJ1-1|TRBV12-3/TRBV12-4|.|.|13
TGTGCCAGCAGTTTTACAGCAAACACTGAAGCTTTCTTT
CASSFTANTEAFF
>TRBJ1-2|TRBV19|TRBD1|.|13
TGTGCCAGTAGTATACAGGGGGACTATGGCTACACCTTC
CASSIQGDYGYTF
>TRBJ2-1|TRBV7-9|.|.|15
TGTGCCAGCAGCTTAATCATGCGGGACGGAAATGAGCAGTTCTTC
CASSLIMRDGNEQFF
>TRBJ2-7|TRBV28|TRBD2|.|17
TGTGCCAGCAGCTCTACCGGGACTAGCGGGAGGGCCTACGAGCAGTACTTC
CASSSTGTSGRAYEQYF
>TRBJ1-4|TRBV2|.|.|16
TGTGCCAGCAGTAGAGGACAGACCGCAACTAATGAAAAACTGTTTTTT
CASSRGQTATNEKLFF
>TRBJ2-5|TRBV2|TRBD2|.|17
TGTGCCAGCAGTGAAGCCCTCGGCGGGAGGGCCCGAGAGACCCAGTACTTC
CASSEALGGRARETQYF
>TRBJ2-1|TRBV4-2|TRBD2|few|17
TGTGCCAGCAGCTCGCTACCGGGACTAGGTCCTAGCAATGAGCAGTTCTTC
CASSSLPGLGPSNEQFF
>TRBJ2-1|TRBV12-3/TRBV12-4|TRBD2|.|12
TGTGCCAGCGCTGCGGGGGACAATGAGCAGTTCTTC
CASAAGDNEQFF
>TRBJ1-4|TRBV7-9|.|.|15
TGTGCCAGCAGCTTAATGTCTACAACTAATGAAAAACTGTTTTTT
CASSLMSTTNEKLFF
>TRBJ1-1|TRBV7-6|.|.|14
TGTGCCAGCAGCTGGAGGAGGGTGAACACTGAAGCTTTCTTT
CASSWRRVNTEAFF
>TRBJ1-5|TRBV6-5|TRBD1|.|15
TGTGCCAGCAGCCCGGACAGGGGTAGCAATCAGCCCCAGCATTTT
CASSPDRGSNQPQHF
>TRBJ1-1|TRBV9|TRBD1|.|16
TGTGCCAGCAGCGCCAATAAAGGACAGGGCGAGGATGAAGCTTTCTTT
CASSANKGQGEDEAFF